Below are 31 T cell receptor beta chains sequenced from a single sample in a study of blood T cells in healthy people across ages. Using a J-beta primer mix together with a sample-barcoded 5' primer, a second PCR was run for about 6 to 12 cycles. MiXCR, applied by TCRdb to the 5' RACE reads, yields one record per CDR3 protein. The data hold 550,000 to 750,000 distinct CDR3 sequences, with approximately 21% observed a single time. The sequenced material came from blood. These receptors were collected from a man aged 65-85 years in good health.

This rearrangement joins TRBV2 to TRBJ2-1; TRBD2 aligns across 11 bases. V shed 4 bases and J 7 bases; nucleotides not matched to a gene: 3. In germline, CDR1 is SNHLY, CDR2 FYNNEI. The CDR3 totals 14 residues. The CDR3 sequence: CASSASSGRNEQFF. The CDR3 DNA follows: TGTGCCAGCAGTGCCTCTAGCGGGAGGAATGAGCAGTTCTTC.

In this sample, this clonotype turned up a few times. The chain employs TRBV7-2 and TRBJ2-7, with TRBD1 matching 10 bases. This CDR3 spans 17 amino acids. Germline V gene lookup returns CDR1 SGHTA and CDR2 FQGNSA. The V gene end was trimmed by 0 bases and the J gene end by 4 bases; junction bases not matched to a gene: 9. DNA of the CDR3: TGTGCCAGCAGCTTAGCCCAACTGGGACAGGGGAGGTACGAGCAGTACTTC. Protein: CASSLAQLGQGRYEQYF.

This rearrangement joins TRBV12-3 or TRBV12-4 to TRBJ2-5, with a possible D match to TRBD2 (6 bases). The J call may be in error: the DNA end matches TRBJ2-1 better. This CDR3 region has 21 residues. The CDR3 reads CASSFSGGGSGGAFPYNEQFF. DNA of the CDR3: TGTGCCAGCAGTTTTTCGGGTGGGGGATCGGGCGGGGCTTTTCCCTACAATGAGCAGTTCTTC.

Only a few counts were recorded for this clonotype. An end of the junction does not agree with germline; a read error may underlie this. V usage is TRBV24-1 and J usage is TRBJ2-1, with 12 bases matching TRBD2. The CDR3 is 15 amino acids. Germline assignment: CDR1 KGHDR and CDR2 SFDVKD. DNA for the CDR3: TGTGCCACCAGGTCTAGCGGGAGGGCTTCCAATGGGCAGTTCTTC. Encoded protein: CATRSSGRASNGQFF.

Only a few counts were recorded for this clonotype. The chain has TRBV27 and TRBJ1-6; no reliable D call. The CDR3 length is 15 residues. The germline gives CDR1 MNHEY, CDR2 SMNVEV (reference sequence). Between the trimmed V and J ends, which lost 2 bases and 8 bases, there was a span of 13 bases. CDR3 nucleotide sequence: TGTGCCAGCAGTTTACGGGGAGGTCGGGATTCACCCCTCCACTTT. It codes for CASSLRGGRDSPLHF.

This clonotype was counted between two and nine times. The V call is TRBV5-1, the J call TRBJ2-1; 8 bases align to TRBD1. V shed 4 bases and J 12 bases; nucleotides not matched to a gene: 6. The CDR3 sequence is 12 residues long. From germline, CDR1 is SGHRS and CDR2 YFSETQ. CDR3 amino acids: CASSQRQGRQFF. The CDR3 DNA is TGCGCCAGCAGCCAACGACAGGGGCGGCAGTTCTTC. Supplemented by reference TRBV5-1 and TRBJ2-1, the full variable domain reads KAGVTQTPRYLIKTRGQQVTLSCSPISGHRSVSWYQQTPGQGLQFLFEYFSETQRNKGNFPGRFSGRQFSNSRSEMNVSTLELGDSALYLCASSQRQGRQFFGPGTRLTVL.

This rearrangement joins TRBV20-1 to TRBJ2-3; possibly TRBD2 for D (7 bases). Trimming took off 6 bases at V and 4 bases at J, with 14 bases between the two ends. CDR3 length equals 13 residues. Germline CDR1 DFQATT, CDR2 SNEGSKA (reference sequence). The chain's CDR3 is CSAQRDIADTQYF. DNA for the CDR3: TGCAGTGCCCAGCGGGACATCGCAGATACGCAGTATTTT.

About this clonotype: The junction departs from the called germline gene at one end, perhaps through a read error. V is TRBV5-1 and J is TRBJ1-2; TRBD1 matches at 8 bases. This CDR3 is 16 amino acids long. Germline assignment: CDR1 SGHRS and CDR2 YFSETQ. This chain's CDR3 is CASSPRTGTGSYGYAF. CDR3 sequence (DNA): TGCGCCAGCAGCCCACGCACCGGGACAGGCTCCTATGGCTACGCCTTC.

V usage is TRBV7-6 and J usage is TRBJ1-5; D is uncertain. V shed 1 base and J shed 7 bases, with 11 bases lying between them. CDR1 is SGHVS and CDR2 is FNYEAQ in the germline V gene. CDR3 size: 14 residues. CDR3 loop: CASSLEEGTQPQHF. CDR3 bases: TGTGCCAGCAGCTTAGAGGAGGGAACCCAGCCCCAGCATTTT.

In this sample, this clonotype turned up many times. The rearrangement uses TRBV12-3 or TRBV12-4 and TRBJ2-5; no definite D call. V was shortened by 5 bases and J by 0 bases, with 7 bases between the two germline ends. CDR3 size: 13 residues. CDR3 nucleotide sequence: TGTGCCAGCAGTCTCGGCGACCAAGAGACCCAGTACTTC. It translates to CASSLGDQETQYF.

The CDR3 sequence: CASSDWGLAGGPWQFF. CDR3 nucleotides: TGTGCCAGCAGTGATTGGGGCCTAGCGGGAGGGCCTTGGCAGTTCTTC. V and J are TRBV6-1 and TRBJ2-1; TRBD2 agrees at 12 bases. CDR1 and CDR2 from the germline V gene are MNHNS and SASEGT. V dropped 3 bases and J dropped 12; count of bases not matched to a gene: 12. The CDR3 runs to 16 residues.

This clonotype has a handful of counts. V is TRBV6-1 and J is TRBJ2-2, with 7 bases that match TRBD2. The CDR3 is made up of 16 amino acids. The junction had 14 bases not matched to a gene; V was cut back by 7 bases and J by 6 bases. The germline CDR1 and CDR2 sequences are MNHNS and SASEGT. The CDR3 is CASTGEGAGLSGELFF. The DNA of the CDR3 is TGTGCCAGCACCGGCGAGGGAGCGGGATTGTCCGGGGAGCTGTTTTTT.

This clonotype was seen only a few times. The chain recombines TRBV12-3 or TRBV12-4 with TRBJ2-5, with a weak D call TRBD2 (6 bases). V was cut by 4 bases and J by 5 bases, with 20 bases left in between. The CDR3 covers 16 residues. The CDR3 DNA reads TGTGCCAGCAGTTCCCACGACCGGGGGAGAAGCGAGACCCAGTACTTC. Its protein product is CASSSHDRGRSETQYF.

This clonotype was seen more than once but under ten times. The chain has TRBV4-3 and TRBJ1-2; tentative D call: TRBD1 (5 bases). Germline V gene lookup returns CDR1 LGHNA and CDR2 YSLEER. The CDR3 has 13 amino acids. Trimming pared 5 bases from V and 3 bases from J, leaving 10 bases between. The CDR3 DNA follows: TGCGCCAGCAGCATGGTAGGGGACTATGGCTACACCTTC. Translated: CASSMVGDYGYTF.

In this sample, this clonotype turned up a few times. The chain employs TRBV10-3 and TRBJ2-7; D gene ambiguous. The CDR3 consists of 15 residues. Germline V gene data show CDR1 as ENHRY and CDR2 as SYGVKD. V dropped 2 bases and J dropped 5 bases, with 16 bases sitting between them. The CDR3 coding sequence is TGTGCCATCAGTGAGACCGTTACTGCACGGAACGAGCAGTACTTC. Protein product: CAISETVTARNEQYF.

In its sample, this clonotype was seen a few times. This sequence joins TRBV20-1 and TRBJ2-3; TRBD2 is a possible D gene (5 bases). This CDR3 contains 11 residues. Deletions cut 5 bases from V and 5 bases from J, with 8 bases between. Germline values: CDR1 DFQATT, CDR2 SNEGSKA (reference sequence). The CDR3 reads CSAGGGDTQYF. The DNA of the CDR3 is TGCAGTGCTGGAGGAGGAGATACGCAGTATTTT.

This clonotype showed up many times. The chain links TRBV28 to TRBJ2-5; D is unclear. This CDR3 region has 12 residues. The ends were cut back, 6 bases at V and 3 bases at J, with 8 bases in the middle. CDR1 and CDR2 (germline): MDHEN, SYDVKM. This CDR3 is CASSPPKETQYF. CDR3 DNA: TGTGCCAGCAGCCCACCGAAAGAGACCCAGTACTTC.

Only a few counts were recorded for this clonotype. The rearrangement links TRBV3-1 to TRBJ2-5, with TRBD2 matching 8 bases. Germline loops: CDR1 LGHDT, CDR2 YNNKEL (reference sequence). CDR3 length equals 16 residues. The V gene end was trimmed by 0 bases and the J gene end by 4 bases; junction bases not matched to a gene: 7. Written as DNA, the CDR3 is TGTGCCAGCAGCCAAGATGTAGCGGGGCGGACAGAGACCCAGTACTTC. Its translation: CASSQDVAGRTETQYF.

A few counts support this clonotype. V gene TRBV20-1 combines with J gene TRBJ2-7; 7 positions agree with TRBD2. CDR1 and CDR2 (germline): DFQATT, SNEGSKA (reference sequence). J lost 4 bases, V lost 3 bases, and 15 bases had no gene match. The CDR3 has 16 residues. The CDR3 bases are TGCAGTGCTAGCGGACTAGTGGGAGCGCCGCTTTACGAGCAGTACTTC. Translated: CSASGLVGAPLYEQYF.

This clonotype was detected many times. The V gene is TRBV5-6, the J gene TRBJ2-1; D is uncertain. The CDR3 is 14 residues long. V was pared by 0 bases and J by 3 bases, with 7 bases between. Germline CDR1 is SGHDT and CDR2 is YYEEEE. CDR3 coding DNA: TGTGCCAGCAGCTTGGGGATTAGCTACAATGAGCAGTTCTTC. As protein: CASSLGISYNEQFF.

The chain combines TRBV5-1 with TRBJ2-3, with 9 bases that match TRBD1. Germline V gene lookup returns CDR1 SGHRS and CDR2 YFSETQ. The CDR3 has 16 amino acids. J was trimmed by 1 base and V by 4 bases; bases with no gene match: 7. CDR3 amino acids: CASSPMDRGGTDTQYF. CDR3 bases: TGCGCCAGCAGCCCAATGGACAGGGGTGGCACAGATACGCAGTATTTT.

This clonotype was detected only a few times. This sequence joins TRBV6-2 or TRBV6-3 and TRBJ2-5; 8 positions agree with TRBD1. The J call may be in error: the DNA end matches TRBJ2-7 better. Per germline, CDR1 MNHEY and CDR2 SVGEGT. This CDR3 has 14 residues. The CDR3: CASRRTGTGYEQYF. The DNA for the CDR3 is TGTGCCAGCAGACGGACAGGGACCGGCTACGAGCAGTACTTC.

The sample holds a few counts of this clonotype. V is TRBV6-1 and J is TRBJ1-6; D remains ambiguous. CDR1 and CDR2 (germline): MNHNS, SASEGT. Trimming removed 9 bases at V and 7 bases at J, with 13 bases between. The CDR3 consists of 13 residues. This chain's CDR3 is CASNSYLNSPLHF. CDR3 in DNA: TGTGCCAGTAACAGCTATTTGAATTCACCCCTCCACTTT.

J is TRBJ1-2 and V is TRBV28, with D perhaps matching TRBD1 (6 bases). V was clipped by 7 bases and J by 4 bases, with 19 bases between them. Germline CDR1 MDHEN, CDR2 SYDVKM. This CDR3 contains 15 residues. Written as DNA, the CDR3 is TGTGCCAGCACCTCCGGGACACAAAGACCCTATGGCTACACCTTC. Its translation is CASTSGTQRPYGYTF.

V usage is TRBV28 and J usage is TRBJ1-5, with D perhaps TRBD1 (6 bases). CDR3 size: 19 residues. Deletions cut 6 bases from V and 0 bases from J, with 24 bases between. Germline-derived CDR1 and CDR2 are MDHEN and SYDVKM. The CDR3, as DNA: TGTGCCAGCAGGAGGAAACCCAAGAAGGCAGGGGATAGCAATCAGCCCCAGCATTTT. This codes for CASRRKPKKAGDSNQPQHF.

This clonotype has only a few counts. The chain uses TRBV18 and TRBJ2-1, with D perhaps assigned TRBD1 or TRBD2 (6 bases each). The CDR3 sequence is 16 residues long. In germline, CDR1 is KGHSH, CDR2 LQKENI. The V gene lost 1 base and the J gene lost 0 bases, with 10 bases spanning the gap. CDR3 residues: CASSPQGGYSYNEQFF. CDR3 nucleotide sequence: TGTGCCAGCTCACCACAAGGGGGGTACTCCTACAATGAGCAGTTCTTC.

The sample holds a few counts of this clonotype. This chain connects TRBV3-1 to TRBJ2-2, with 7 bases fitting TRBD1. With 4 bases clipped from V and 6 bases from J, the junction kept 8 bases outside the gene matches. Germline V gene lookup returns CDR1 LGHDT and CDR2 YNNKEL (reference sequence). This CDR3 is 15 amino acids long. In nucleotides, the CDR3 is TGTGCCAGCAGCCCCCGACAGGGTATAGCCGGGGAGCTGTTTTTT. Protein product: CASSPRQGIAGELFF. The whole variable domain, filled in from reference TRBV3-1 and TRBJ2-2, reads DTAVSQTPKYLVTQMGNDKSIKCEQNLGHDTMYWYKQDSKKFLKIMFSYNNKELIINETVPNRFSPKSPDKAHLNLHINSLELGDSAVYFCASSPRQGIAGELFFGEGSRLTVL.

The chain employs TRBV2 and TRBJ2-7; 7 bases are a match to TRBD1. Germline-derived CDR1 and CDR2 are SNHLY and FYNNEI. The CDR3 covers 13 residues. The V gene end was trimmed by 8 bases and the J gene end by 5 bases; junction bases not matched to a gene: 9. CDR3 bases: TGTGCCAGCGGTGTAACAGGGGTTCACGAGCAGTACTTC. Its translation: CASGVTGVHEQYF.

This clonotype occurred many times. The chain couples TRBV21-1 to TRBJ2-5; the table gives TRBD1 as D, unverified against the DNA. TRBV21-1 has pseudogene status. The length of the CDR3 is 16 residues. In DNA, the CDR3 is TGTGCCAGCAGCTCTCAGGACCCATCCGCCCTCTGGACCCAGTACTTC. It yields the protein CASSSQDPSALWTQYF.

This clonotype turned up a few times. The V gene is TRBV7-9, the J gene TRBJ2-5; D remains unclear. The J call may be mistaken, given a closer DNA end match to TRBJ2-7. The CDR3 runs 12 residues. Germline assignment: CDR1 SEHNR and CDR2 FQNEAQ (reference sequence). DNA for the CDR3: TGTGCCAGCAGCAAAATGGGCGCCGAGCAGTACTTC. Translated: CASSKMGAEQYF.

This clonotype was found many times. In DNA form, the CDR3 reads TGCAGCGTTGAAGATCAGTGGGCGCGGTCGTCTGAAGCTTTCTTT. Protein sequence: CSVEDQWARSSEAFF. This chain uses TRBV29-1 with TRBJ1-1; D is ambiguous. Germline V gene lookup returns CDR1 SQVTM and CDR2 ANQGSEA. This CDR3 spans 15 amino acids. V lost 0 bases, J lost 6 bases, and 17 bases lay in between.